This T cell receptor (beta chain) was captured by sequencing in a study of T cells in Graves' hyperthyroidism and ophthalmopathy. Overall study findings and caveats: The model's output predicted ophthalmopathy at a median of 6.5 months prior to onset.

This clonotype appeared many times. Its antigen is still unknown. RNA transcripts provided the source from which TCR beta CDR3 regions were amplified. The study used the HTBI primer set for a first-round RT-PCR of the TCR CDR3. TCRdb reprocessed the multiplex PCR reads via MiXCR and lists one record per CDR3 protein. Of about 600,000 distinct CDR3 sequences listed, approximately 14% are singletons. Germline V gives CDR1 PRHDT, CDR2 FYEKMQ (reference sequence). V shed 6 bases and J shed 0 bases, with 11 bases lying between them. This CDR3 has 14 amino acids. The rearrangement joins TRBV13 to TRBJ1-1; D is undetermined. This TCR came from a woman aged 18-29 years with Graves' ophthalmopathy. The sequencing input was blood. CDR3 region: CASRHQTMNTEAFF. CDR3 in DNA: TGTGCCAGCAGACACCAGACAATGAACACTGAAGCTTTCTTT.